Sequencing of this T cell receptor (beta chain) was carried out in a study of graft-versus-host responses after intestinal transplantation. The plating included some 200,000 irradiated, violet-dye-labeled stimulator cells together with some 200,000 CFSE-labeled responder cells. TCRdb's copy holds only in-frame clones and misses some; the assay was immunoSEQ multiplex PCR. Here the sample spans 12,000 to 15,000 clones, roughly a third being singletons. This receptor was identified in a human patient who received an intestinal transplant. Sequenced here: alloreactive CD4+ T cells from a mixed lymphocyte reaction culture, sampled before intestinal transplant. Stated subset: CFSE-low proliferating T cells sorted from approximately 6-day pre-transplant mixed lymphocyte reaction (GvH or HvG direction).

DNA for the CDR3: TGTGCCAGCAAACAGGGGGTCGTACGGGCCGGGGAGCTGTTTTTT. The encoded protein is CASKQGVVRAGELFF. The rearrangement links TRBV2 to TRBJ2-2; 8 positions agree with TRBD1. Germline CDR1 SNHLY, CDR2 FYNNEI. There are 15 residues in the CDR3. The V gene end was trimmed by 7 bases and the J gene end by 6 bases; junction bases not matched to a gene: 10.